This passage covers 27 T cell receptor beta chains from one sample sequenced in a study of blood T cell repertoires in COVID-19. The repertoire was sequenced with immunoSEQ multiplex PCR; TCRdb's copy has only in-frame clones and lacks some. In the table there are approximately 410,000 clones, roughly 85% of which are singletons. The sample consisted of peripheral blood. The receptor set was obtained from a woman aged 25 to 39 with active or convalescent COVID-19.

This chain connects TRBV3-1 (or the pseudogene TRBV3-2) to TRBJ2-2; D is undetermined. There are 16 residues in the CDR3. V lost 2 bases to trimming and J lost 2 bases, with 12 bases between them. Germline V gene data show CDR1 as LGHDT and CDR2 as YNNKEL (reference sequence). DNA for the CDR3: TGTGCCAGCAGCCAACGTCGGGTTCCTAACACCGGGGAGCTGTTTTTT. Amino acids: CASSQRRVPNTGELFF.

This clone has just one count. The chain carries TRBV6-5 and TRBJ1-6, with D tentatively TRBD1 (5 bases). V was trimmed by 6 bases and J by 9 bases, leaving 15 bases between them. The CDR3 sequence is 14 residues long. CDR1 and CDR2 (germline): MNHEY, SVGAGI. As DNA, the CDR3 is TGTGCCAGCAGCTTTCGGGACTGGAGTTCACCCCTCCACTTT. Amino acids: CASSFRDWSSPLHF.

CDR3: CASSLLSSRGGAFF. The CDR3, as DNA: TGTGCCAGCAGCCTATTGAGCTCGCGAGGGGGAGCTTTCTTT. The chain links TRBV5-4 to TRBJ1-1, with D possibly TRBD1 on 6 matching bases. The CDR3 consists of 14 residues. Germline CDR1 is SGHNT and CDR2 is YYREEE (reference sequence). With 4 bases removed from V and 10 bases from J, the gap between germline ends came to 20 bases. Full variable domain (remainder filled in from reference TRBV5-4 and TRBJ1-1): ETGVTQSPTHLIKTRGQQVTLRCSSQSGHNTVSWYQQALGQGPQFIFQYYREEENGRGNFPPRFSGLQFPNYSSELNVNALELDDSALYLCASSLLSSRGGAFFGQGTRLTVV.

The rearrangement joins TRBV5-5 to TRBJ1-2; no firm D call. This CDR3 is 15 amino acids long. Trimming took 2 bases from V and 3 from J, leaving 14 bases between them. Germline V gene data show CDR1 as SGHKS and CDR2 as YYEKEE (reference sequence). In DNA, the CDR3 is TGTGCCAGCAGCTTTTTAGTCAGGAACCACTATGGCTACACCTTC. Amino acid sequence: CASSFLVRNHYGYTF.

The chain links TRBV6-5 to TRBJ1-5; the D is unclear. The length of the CDR3 is 15 residues. Between the trimmed V and J ends, which lost 6 bases and 2 bases, there was a span of 14 bases. Germline CDR1 is MNHEY and CDR2 is SVGAGI. The chain's CDR3 is CASSAALSGNQPQHF. The CDR3, as DNA: TGTGCCAGCAGCGCGGCACTTTCGGGCAATCAGCCCCAGCATTTT.

V is TRBV13 and J is TRBJ2-1; weak D call: TRBD2 (6 bases). From germline, CDR1 is PRHDT and CDR2 FYEKMQ (reference sequence). V lost 4 bases, J lost 7 bases, and 11 bases lay in between. The CDR3 length is 13 residues. DNA for the CDR3: TGTGCCAGCAGCTCGGGGGAGGTAAATGAGCAGTTCTTC. This codes for CASSSGEVNEQFF.

The V gene is TRBV7-6, the J gene TRBJ2-7, with D possibly TRBD2 on 5 matching bases. Trimming removed 5 bases from V and 6 bases from J, with 5 bases in between. The CDR3 contains 10 residues. In germline, CDR1 is SGHVS, CDR2 FNYEAQ. CDR3 DNA sequence: TGTGCCAGCAGCCGGGGCGAGCAGTACTTC. As protein: CASSRGEQYF.

The CDR3 coding sequence is TGTGCCAGCAGCCAAGAAGGGGAGGGGCAGCCCCAGCATTTT. This gives the protein CASSQEGEGQPQHF. This chain uses TRBV3-1 (or the pseudogene TRBV3-2) with TRBJ1-5; tentative D call: TRBD1 (5 bases). This CDR3 is built from 14 residues. The germline V gene encodes CDR1 LGHDT and CDR2 YNNKEL (reference sequence). Trimming took off 0 bases at V and 7 bases at J, with 10 bases between the two ends.

This clone was seen a single time. The chain employs TRBV3-1 (or the pseudogene TRBV3-2) and TRBJ1-1; TRBD1 matches at 7 bases. Looked up from germline, CDR1 is LGHDT and CDR2 is YNNKEL (reference sequence). V gave up 1 base and J gave up 2 bases; unmatched junction bases: 16. The CDR3 spans 19 residues. The CDR3 region has the DNA TGTGCCAGCAGCCAAGGTAGGACAGGACATAAGAAGTATAACACTGAAGCTTTCTTT. It codes for CASSQGRTGHKKYNTEAFF.

V gene TRBV2 combines with J gene TRBJ1-4; D gene unclear. The CDR3 extends over 14 amino acids. V was shortened by 6 bases and J by 8 bases, with 16 bases between the two germline ends. Germline assignment: CDR1 SNHLY and CDR2 FYNNEI. CDR3 bases: TGTGCCAGCAGCCCTGGGCGGGTCGGAGAAAAACTGTTTTTT. Its protein product is CASSPGRVGEKLFF. The full variable domain, its missing parts supplied by reference TRBV2 and TRBJ1-4, is EPEVTQTPSHQVTQMGQEVILRCVPISNHLYFYWYRQILGQKVEFLVSFYNNEISEKSEIFDDQFSVERPDGSNFTLKIRSTKLEDSAMYFCASSPGRVGEKLFFGSGTQLSVL.

This rearrangement joins TRBV29-1 to TRBJ2-1; D is possibly TRBD1 (5 bases). CDR3 size: 14 residues. In germline, CDR1 is SQVTM, CDR2 ANQGSEA. Trimming cost V 2 bases and J 0 bases, with 8 bases left between them. CDR3 in DNA: TGCAGCGTTGAATTGGACATCTCCTACAATGAGCAGTTCTTC. This gives the protein CSVELDISYNEQFF.

V gene TRBV6-5 combines with J gene TRBJ1-1; D ambiguous. Trimming pared 8 bases from V and 4 bases from J, leaving 20 bases between. This CDR3 region has 15 residues. Germline loops: CDR1 MNHEY, CDR2 SVGAGI. The CDR3 protein is CASLSGRELITEAFF. The CDR3 region has the DNA TGTGCCAGCCTCAGCGGAAGGGAATTGATCACTGAAGCTTTCTTT.

The J gene is TRBJ2-3, the V gene TRBV19; D might be TRBD1 (5 bases). The germline V gene encodes CDR1 LNHDA and CDR2 SQIVND (reference sequence). Deletions cut 5 bases from V and 0 bases from J, with 9 bases between. The CDR3 is 14 amino acids. CDR3 sequence reads: CASSLRQSTDTQYF. The CDR3 DNA is TGTGCCAGTAGTCTCCGACAGAGCACAGATACGCAGTATTTT.

The V gene is TRBV11-2, the J gene TRBJ2-3; TRBD2 matches at 7 bases. Germline V lookup: CDR1 SGHAT, CDR2 FQNNGV. The CDR3 is 18 residues long. Germline trimming cut 5 bases from V and 0 bases from J; bases unmatched to any gene: 14. CDR3 bases: TGTGCCAGCAGCCCCGGACTAGTTACCGCCATTAGCACAGATACGCAGTATTTT. Translation gives CASSPGLVTAISTDTQYF.

Here the CDR3 reads CASSRGLAGEQFF. In DNA, the CDR3 is TGTGCCAGCAGCCGGGGACTAGCTGGTGAGCAGTTCTTC. This rearrangement joins TRBV7-8 to TRBJ2-1; 9 bases are shared with TRBD2. After removal of 5 bases from V and 9 bases from J, the junction contained 5 bases not matched to a gene. This CDR3 comprises 13 residues. Germline lookup yields CDR1 SGHVS and CDR2 FQNEAQ.

This clone was seen only once. The chain carries TRBV19 and TRBJ1-2; TRBD1 agrees at 9 bases. Trimming cost V 0 bases and J 4 bases; bases outside gene matches: 6. This CDR3 is 16 amino acids long. The germline V gene encodes CDR1 LNHDA and CDR2 SQIVND (reference sequence). CDR3 nucleotides: TGTGCCAGTAGTATAGAACACAGGGGGCTCTCCTATGGCTACACCTTC. Protein product: CASSIEHRGLSYGYTF.

This clone was counted only a few times. The gene calls are TRBV30 and TRBJ2-3; 7 positions agree with TRBD2. With V trimmed by 3 bases and J by 4 bases, 13 bases remained unmatched. The CDR3 loop spans 16 amino acids. CDR1 and CDR2 (germline): GTSNPN, SVGIG (reference sequence). This CDR3 reads CAWRKRAGTGADTQYF. Here the CDR3 DNA reads TGTGCCTGGAGGAAAAGAGCGGGGACTGGCGCAGATACGCAGTATTTT. The full variable domain, with the rest looked up from reference TRBV30 and TRBJ2-3, is SQTIHQWPATLVQPVGSPLSLECTVEGTSNPNLYWYRQAAGRGLQLLFYSVGIGQISSEVPQNLSASRPQDRQFILSSKKLLLSDSGFYLCAWRKRAGTGADTQYFGPGTRLTVL.

This clone was seen once. This chain links TRBV4-2 with TRBJ2-5, with 16 bases matching TRBD2. From germline, CDR1 is LGHNA and CDR2 YNFKEQ. J lost 10 bases, V lost 2 bases, and 7 bases had no gene match. The length of the CDR3 is 16 residues. The CDR3 sequence: CASSQPQGTSGGGQYF. CDR3 nucleotide sequence: TGTGCCAGCAGCCAACCACAGGGGACTAGCGGGGGGGGCCAGTACTTC.

CDR3: CASSFGGSTYEQYF. CDR3 coding DNA: TGTGCCAGCAGTTTTGGCGGGAGTACCTACGAGCAGTACTTC. The gene calls are TRBV27 and TRBJ2-7; the match to TRBD2 covers 7 bases. There are 14 residues in the CDR3. After removal of 3 bases from V and 2 bases from J, the junction contained 4 bases not matched to a gene. The germline V gene encodes CDR1 MNHEY and CDR2 SMNVEV (reference sequence).

This chain connects TRBV7-2 to TRBJ2-1, with 7 bases matching TRBD1. V lost 5 bases, J lost 4 bases, and 5 bases stayed unmatched. The CDR3 contains 14 residues. CDR1 and CDR2 from the germline V gene are SGHTA and FQGNSA. As DNA, the CDR3 is TGTGCCAGCAGCCAAGGGGGCCCATACAATGAGCAGTTCTTC. Translating it yields CASSQGGPYNEQFF.

In its sample, this clone was seen once. This sequence joins TRBV7-9 and TRBJ1-3, with 8 bases fitting TRBD1. The germline gives CDR1 SEHNR, CDR2 FQNEAQ (reference sequence). Trimming removed 5 bases from V and 4 bases from J; junction bases left unmatched: 10. This CDR3 region has 16 residues. CDR3 nucleotide sequence: TGTGCCAGCAGCCCACTGGACAGGGTGGCAGGAAACACCATATATTTT. It is translated as CASSPLDRVAGNTIYF.

The chain is built from TRBV9 and TRBJ1-6, with D uncertain. The germline V gene encodes CDR1 SGDLS and CDR2 YYNGEE. CDR3 length equals 15 residues. The V gene lost 2 bases and the J gene lost 9 bases, with 15 bases spanning the gap. CDR3 nucleotide sequence: TGTGCCAGCAGCGTCCTCGACTCATCGGGTTCACCCCTCCACTTT. Translation gives CASSVLDSSGSPLHF.

This chain links TRBV10-2 with TRBJ2-3; tentative D call: TRBD2 (5 bases). The CDR3 has 21 amino acids. CDR1 and CDR2 (germline): WSHSY, SAAADI. Trimming left V 5 bases short and J 0 bases short, with 30 bases between. The chain's CDR3 is CASSFSLIGSPILGSTDTQYF. The CDR3 DNA reads as TGCGCCAGCAGTTTCAGCTTGATCGGGTCTCCTATACTAGGTAGCACAGATACGCAGTATTTT.

The chain carries TRBV27 and TRBJ2-6; 7 positions match TRBD1. The germline gives CDR1 MNHEY, CDR2 SMNVEV (reference sequence). V shed 4 bases, J shed 11 bases, and the junction held 17 bases outside the gene matches. This CDR3 comprises 17 residues. Written as DNA, the CDR3 is TGTGCCAGCAGTTCCATCCCCGGACAGGAACACTCACACGTCCTGACTTTC. Its translation: CASSSIPGQEHSHVLTF.

The CDR3 DNA reads TGTGCCAGCAGCGTCCCTAGCGGGAGAGTTACCGTAGATAATGAGCAGTTCTTC. This sequence encodes CASSVPSGRVTVDNEQFF. The chain carries TRBV9 and TRBJ2-1; 10 positions match TRBD2. V shed 2 bases and J 7 bases; nucleotides not matched to a gene: 15. Germline loops: CDR1 SGDLS, CDR2 YYNGEE. The length of the CDR3 is 18 residues.

In DNA, the CDR3 is TGTGCCAGCAGTGAAGGGGGCCTGGGGGGCACTGAAGCTTTCTTT. Translating it yields CASSEGGLGGTEAFF. The J gene is TRBJ1-1, the V gene TRBV2; weak D call: TRBD1 (5 bases). The CDR3 spans 15 residues. V was trimmed by 1 base and J by 4 bases, leaving 13 bases between them. Germline V gene sequence: CDR1 SNHLY, CDR2 FYNNEI.

The chain has TRBV10-3 and TRBJ1-2; no firm D call. V lost 11 bases and J 0 bases, leaving 13 bases between the germline ends. The germline CDR1 and CDR2 sequences are ENHRY and SYGVKD. This CDR3 comprises 13 residues. Here the CDR3 reads CASTGETNYGYTF. In DNA, the CDR3 is TGTGCCTCCACCGGGGAGACTAACTATGGCTACACCTTC.